Shown below are 8 T cell receptor beta chains from a single sample sequenced in a study of blood T cell repertoires in COVID-19. Produced via immunoSEQ multiplex PCR; TCRdb's table is partial and in-frame only. The sample consists of about 250,000 clones, roughly nine tenths of them appearing once. Sequenced sample: peripheral blood. All receptors come from a man younger than 35 with active or convalescent COVID-19.

The chain joins TRBV9 to TRBJ1-2, with 9 bases fitting TRBD1. The CDR3 is 15 residues long. Unmatched junction bases numbered 7, after V lost 3 bases and J lost 4 bases. Germline V lookup: CDR1 SGDLS, CDR2 YYNGEE. The CDR3 protein is CASSEGQGGIYGYTF. The CDR3 DNA reads TGTGCCAGCAGCGAGGGACAGGGAGGGATCTATGGCTACACCTTC. Together with reference TRBV9 and TRBJ1-2, the CDR3 gives the full variable domain: DSGVTQTPKHLITATGQRVTLRCSPRSGDLSVYWYQQSLDQGLQFLIQYYNGEERAKGNILERFSAQQFPDLHSELNLSSLELGDSALYFCASSEGQGGIYGYTFGSGTRLTVV.

The chain carries TRBV18 and TRBJ1-2; possibly TRBD1 for D (5 bases). The CDR3 is 14 residues long. The germline V gene encodes CDR1 KGHSH and CDR2 LQKENI. The V end was cut by 1 base, the J end by 8 bases, with 14 bases between. CDR3 coding DNA: TGTGCCAGCTCACCACTGGAGGGGTTGGGCGGCTACACCTTC. It specifies CASSPLEGLGGYTF. Supplemented by reference TRBV18 and TRBJ1-2, the full variable domain reads NAGVMQNPRHLVRRRGQEARLRCSPMKGHSHVYWYRQLPEEGLKFMVYLQKENIIDESGMPKERFSAEFPKEGPSILRIQQVVRGDSAAYFCASSPLEGLGGYTFGSGTRLTVV.

The CDR3 DNA is TGTGCCAGCAGCCCCGCGGCGTTCAGGGGTCTCGAAGGACTGTTTTTT. Amino acid sequence: CASSPAAFRGLEGLFF. The chain links TRBV11-1 to TRBJ1-4, with a tentative D call TRBD1 (6 bases). Germline values: CDR1 SGHAT, CDR2 FQDESV (reference sequence). V was shortened by 5 bases and J by 13 bases, with 26 bases between the two germline ends. CDR3 size: 16 residues.

The J gene is TRBJ2-1, the V gene TRBV7-6, with TRBD2 matching over 9 bases. V was clipped by 5 bases and J by 10 bases; unmatched bases: 6. This CDR3 contains 13 residues. Germline assignment: CDR1 SGHVS and CDR2 FNYEAQ. The CDR3 here is CASSPMLAGEQFF. CDR3 nucleotides: TGTGCCAGCAGCCCCATGCTAGCGGGGGAGCAGTTCTTC.

This clone occurred once. The chain joins TRBV9 to TRBJ2-3; D uncertain. The CDR3 covers 12 residues. Germline-derived CDR1 and CDR2 are SGDLS and YYNGEE. The V and J ends lost 3 bases and 8 bases respectively, with 10 bases between them. DNA of the CDR3: TGTGCCAGCAGCGATATCGGAGCTACGCAGTATTTT. Encoded protein: CASSDIGATQYF.

This clone was seen a handful of times. The J gene is TRBJ2-2, the V gene TRBV19, with D tentatively TRBD1 (6 bases). Deletions cut 8 bases from V and 13 bases from J, with 23 bases between. The V gene's germline CDR1 is LNHDA and CDR2 SQIVND (reference sequence). This CDR3 spans 14 amino acids. The CDR3 spells CASGMTGRGVRLFF. DNA for the CDR3: TGTGCCAGTGGGATGACAGGCCGGGGAGTACGGCTGTTTTTT.

V is TRBV11-3 and J is TRBJ2-7, with D tentatively TRBD2 (6 bases). V was cut by 1 base and J by 1 base, with 11 bases left in between. The germline CDR1 and CDR2 sequences are SGHNT and YENEEA. The CDR3 runs 15 residues. The CDR3 DNA is TGTGCCAGCAGCTTAGGCGGTGGGGGGTCCTACGAGCAGTACTTC. Translated, it gives CASSLGGGGSYEQYF.

This chain connects TRBV4-3 to TRBJ2-4; D is possibly TRBD2 (6 bases). Germline V gene data show CDR1 as LGHNA and CDR2 as YSLEER. Trimming left V 4 bases short and J 3 bases short, with 10 bases between. This CDR3 is built from 14 residues. CDR3 DNA sequence: TGCGCCAGCAGCCCGGCCGGGGGCAAAAACATTCAGTACTTC. It encodes CASSPAGGKNIQYF.